The 16 T cell receptor beta chains in this list originate from one sample, sequenced in a study of cytomegalovirus exposure and HLA in healthy donors. PCR used 60 Vbeta primers and 13 Jbeta primers. Repertoires were generated with immunoSEQ multiplex PCR, while TCRdb's copy carries only in-frame clones and drops some. Of under 200,000 clones listed, roughly 87% were seen once; the top ten hold around 1%. The sample taken for sequencing was PBMCs. All receptors derive from a boy between 2 and 10 years old in good health and CMV-seronegative.

The gene calls are TRBV27 and TRBJ2-1; 11 nucleotides align to TRBD2. The CDR3 totals 15 residues. Germline assignment: CDR1 MNHEY and CDR2 SMNVEV (reference sequence). Trimming at V came to 3 bases and at J to 7 bases, leaving 5 bases not matched to a gene. The CDR3 sequence: CASSFGGLAENEQFF. The CDR3 coding sequence is TGTGCCAGCAGTTTCGGGGGACTAGCGGAAAATGAGCAGTTCTTC.

This chain connects TRBV25-1 to TRBJ1-1; D remains ambiguous. This CDR3 has 16 residues. The germline gives CDR1 MGHDK, CDR2 SYGVNS. V was trimmed by 4 bases and J by 4 bases, leaving 19 bases between them. The CDR3 DNA follows: TGTGCCAGCAGTGTCCTCGAGGAGGGTGTGTTCACTGAAGCTTTCTTT. It codes for CASSVLEEGVFTEAFF.

V and J are TRBV28 and TRBJ2-7, with D unclear. The CDR3 runs 15 residues. The V and J ends lost 3 bases and 0 bases respectively, with 12 bases between them. Germline V gene data show CDR1 as MDHEN and CDR2 as SYDVKM. CDR3 in DNA: TGTGCCAGCAGTTTGTCCGGGTCTACCTCCTACGAGCAGTACTTC. Protein sequence: CASSLSGSTSYEQYF.

The chain recombines TRBV11-2 with TRBJ1-4; D call uncertain. The CDR3 length is 14 residues. V lost 0 bases and J lost 4, with 6 bases in between. Per the germline V gene, CDR1 is SGHAT and CDR2 is FQNNGV. This chain's CDR3 is CASSLEPGNEKLFF. DNA of the CDR3: TGTGCCAGCAGCTTAGAACCCGGTAATGAAAAACTGTTTTTT.

With regard to this clone: Other nucleotide sequences in the sample specify the same CDR3. The rearrangement joins TRBV27 to TRBJ1-1; 7 nucleotides agree with TRBD1. Germline lookup yields CDR1 MNHEY and CDR2 SMNVEV (reference sequence). There are 14 residues in the CDR3. Unmatched junction bases numbered 4, after V lost 5 bases and J lost 1 base. As DNA, the CDR3 is TGTGCCAGCAGTCCTAGACAGGGGAACACTGAAGCTTTCTTT. This gives the protein CASSPRQGNTEAFF.

The chain recombines TRBV23-1 with TRBJ2-1; 12 bases are shared with TRBD2. TRBV23-1 is identified as an open reading frame with a role that is uncertain. V lost 3 bases to trimming and J lost 7 bases; unmatched junction nucleotides: 4. There are 15 residues in the CDR3. CDR3 sequence (DNA): TGCGCCAGCAGTCATCCTAGCGGGAGGGAGAATGAGCAGTTCTTC. Amino acid sequence: CASSHPSGRENEQFF.

This sequence joins TRBV5-1 and TRBJ2-2; 7 bases fit TRBD2. This CDR3 comprises 16 residues. V was pared by 0 bases and J by 2 bases, with 4 bases of the junction left unmatched. CDR1 and CDR2 (germline): SGHRS, YFSETQ. The chain's CDR3 is CASSLERGGNTGELFF. The DNA for the CDR3 is TGCGCCAGCAGCTTGGAGCGCGGGGGTAACACCGGGGAGCTGTTTTTT.

J is TRBJ1-1 and V is TRBV7-9, with D maybe TRBD1 (5 bases). The V end lost 7 bases, the J end lost 4 bases, and 13 bases lay between the germline ends. The CDR3 totals 13 residues. The germline gives CDR1 SEHNR, CDR2 FQNEAQ (reference sequence). In DNA, the CDR3 is TGTGCCAGCAACGACTCCGGGGGCACTGAAGCTTTCTTT. Its translation is CASNDSGGTEAFF.

The chain has TRBV6-1 and TRBJ2-1; D is perhaps TRBD2 (6 bases). CDR3 length: 14 amino acids. The germline V gene encodes CDR1 MNHNS and CDR2 SASEGT. The ends were cut back, 5 bases at V and 6 bases at J, with 14 bases in the middle. The CDR3 coding sequence is TGTGCCAGCAGTAAAAGCGGGCCCTTCAATGAGCAGTTCTTC. Amino acid sequence: CASSKSGPFNEQFF.

The chain is built from TRBV29-1 and TRBJ2-5; TRBD1 matches 8 bases. The CDR3 loop spans 13 amino acids. CDR1 SQVTM and CDR2 ANQGSEA come from the germline V gene. V shed 2 bases, J shed 5 bases, and the junction held 4 bases outside the gene matches. The CDR3 nucleotides read TGCAGCGTTGAAAGGACAGGGCGGGAGACCCAGTACTTC. Translation: CSVERTGRETQYF.

This chain links TRBV7-8 with TRBJ2-1; D is possibly TRBD2 (6 bases). V was clipped by 8 bases and J by 3 bases, with 17 bases between them. The CDR3 extends over 15 amino acids. CDR1 is SGHVS, CDR2 FQNEAQ, per germline. In DNA form, the CDR3 reads TGTGCCAGCGGGTTGATGGAGGGACGCTACAATGAGCAGTTCTTC. It specifies CASGLMEGRYNEQFF.

This chain uses TRBV2 with TRBJ1-2; D ambiguous. The V and J ends lost 10 bases and 0 bases respectively, with 18 bases between them. This CDR3 has 15 residues. CDR1 is SNHLY, CDR2 FYNNEI, per germline. The CDR3: CATNEAASTNYGYTF. The CDR3 DNA is TGTGCCACCAATGAGGCAGCGTCTACTAACTATGGCTACACCTTC. The whole variable domain, remainder taken from reference TRBV2 and TRBJ1-2, is EPEVTQTPSHQVTQMGQEVILRCVPISNHLYFYWYRQILGQKVEFLVSFYNNEISEKSEIFDDQFSVERPDGSNFTLKIRSTKLEDSAMYFCATNEAASTNYGYTFGSGTRLTVV.

Note on this clone: Other DNA sequences in the same sample also yield this CDR3. The chain couples TRBV30 to TRBJ2-1; D not certain. The V gene lost 0 bases and the J gene lost 8 bases, with 5 bases spanning the gap. Germline V gene lookup returns CDR1 GTSNPN and CDR2 SVGIG (reference sequence). This CDR3 is 11 amino acids long. The CDR3 sequence: CAWSVLDEQFF. For the CDR3, the DNA is TGTGCCTGGAGTGTACTGGATGAGCAGTTCTTC.

V and J are TRBV19 and TRBJ2-5; TRBD2 aligns across 7 bases. Germline V lookup: CDR1 LNHDA, CDR2 SQIVND (reference sequence). J gave up 1 base and V 5 bases, and 4 bases lay outside the gene matches. This CDR3 is 14 amino acids long. CDR3 bases: TGTGCCAGTAGTGGGTGGGGGGGCCAAGAGACCCAGTACTTC. Translating gives CASSGWGGQETQYF.

This rearrangement joins TRBV9 to TRBJ2-1; tentative D call: TRBD1 (7 bases). Germline loops: CDR1 SGDLS, CDR2 YYNGEE. Between the trimmed V and J ends, which lost 4 bases and 4 bases, there was a span of 18 bases. This CDR3 spans 16 amino acids. DNA of the CDR3: TGTGCCAGCAGCCCCCTCGGGTCAGGGGGGTACAATGAGCAGTTCTTC. This translates into CASSPLGSGGYNEQFF.

V gene TRBV28 combines with J gene TRBJ1-2; D uncertain. Germline CDR1 and CDR2: MDHEN and SYDVKM. The V and J ends lost 8 bases and 6 bases respectively, with 13 bases between them. The CDR3 has 12 amino acids. The CDR3 sequence is CASRELRDGYTF. Written as DNA, the CDR3 is TGTGCCAGCCGAGAACTTCGGGATGGCTACACCTTC.